This T cell receptor beta chain comes out of a study of blood T cell repertoires in COVID-19. For the study at large: Samples came from the United States, Italy and Spain, spanning acute and convalescent COVID-19.

The V gene's germline CDR1 is SEHNR and CDR2 FQNEAQ (reference sequence). The CDR3 contains 16 residues. Trimming cost V 6 bases and J 5 bases; bases outside gene matches: 12. Assay: immunoSEQ multiplex PCR; the TCRdb copy retains only in-frame clones and omits some. The sample records approximately 71,000 clones, around 80% being singletons. This TCR derives from a woman older than 75 with acute or convalescent COVID-19. The sample taken for sequencing was peripheral blood. The gene calls are TRBV7-9 and TRBJ2-5, with TRBD2 matching over 10 bases. CDR3 nucleotide sequence: TGTGCCAGCAGTCCCAGCGGGAGGGCCTTGAGGGAGACCCAGTACTTC. Amino acids: CASSPSGRALRETQYF.